This paragraph covers one TCR beta chain sequence. Here immunoSEQ multiplex PCR was the method, and the copy in TCRdb shows in-frame clones only, minus some. The table has about 75,000 clones, about 91% seen once. The CDR3 covers 16 residues. V was clipped by 6 bases and J by 0 bases; unmatched bases: 7. The germline CDR1 and CDR2 sequences are SGHRS and YFSETQ. The data originate from a study of technical replicates of blood from several donors. This chain connects TRBV5-1 to TRBJ2-2; 8 nucleotides match TRBD1. Sequenced sample: T cells isolated from PBMCs. This TCR derives from a human donor in good health. The CDR3 sequence is CASTITGGSNTGELFF. The CDR3 bases are TGCGCCAGCACCATAACAGGGGGATCGAACACCGGGGAGCTGTTTTTT.